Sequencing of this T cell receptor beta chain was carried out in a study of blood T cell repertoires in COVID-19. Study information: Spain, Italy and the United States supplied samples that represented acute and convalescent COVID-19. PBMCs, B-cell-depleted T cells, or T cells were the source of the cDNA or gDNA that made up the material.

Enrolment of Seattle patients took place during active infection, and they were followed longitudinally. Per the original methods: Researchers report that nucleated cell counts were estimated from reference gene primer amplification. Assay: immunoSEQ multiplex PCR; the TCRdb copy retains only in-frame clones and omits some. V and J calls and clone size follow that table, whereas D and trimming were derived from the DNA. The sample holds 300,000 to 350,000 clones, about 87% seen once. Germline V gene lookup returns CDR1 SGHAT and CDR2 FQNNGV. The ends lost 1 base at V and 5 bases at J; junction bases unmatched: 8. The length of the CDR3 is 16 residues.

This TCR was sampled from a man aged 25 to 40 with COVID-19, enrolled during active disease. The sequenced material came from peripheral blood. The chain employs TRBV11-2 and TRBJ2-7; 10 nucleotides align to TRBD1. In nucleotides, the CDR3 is TGTGCCAGCAGCTTAGTGTTCGGGACAGGGGCGGACGAGCAGTACTTC. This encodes CASSLVFGTGADEQYF.